Shown below are 25 T cell receptor beta chains from a single sample sequenced in a study of regulatory T cells in long-lasting Graves disease. Through Arm-PCR of CDR3 regions and iRepertoire HTBI primers, TCR beta libraries were built. TCRdb fed the multiplex PCR reads into MiXCR, producing one record per CDR3 protein. The sample contains 450,000 or so distinct CDR3 sequences, around a fifth of which appear only once. Time point reported: persistent/refractory GD, antithyroid drugs over 5 years with positive TRAb. RNA from PBMCs was the source of the TCR library. The input for sequencing was peripheral blood mononuclear cells (PBMCs), taken when the disease was refractory, from a patient treated with antithyroid drugs. The receptor source for this set is a female donor with Graves disease.

This clonotype was recorded many times. V usage is TRBV20-1 and J usage is TRBJ2-5, with D hard to call. The CDR3 loop spans 15 amino acids. The V end was cut by 2 bases, the J end by 4 bases, with 17 bases between. Germline loops: CDR1 DFQATT, CDR2 SNEGSKA (reference sequence). This CDR3 is CSARTLDNMRETQYF. For the CDR3, the DNA is TGCAGTGCTAGAACCCTGGATAATATGCGAGAGACCCAGTACTTC.

This clonotype was seen ten or more times. The chain couples TRBV6-1 to TRBJ1-1; 9 nucleotides align to TRBD1. Trimming removed 2 bases from V and 7 bases from J; junction bases left unmatched: 8. Per germline, CDR1 MNHNS and CDR2 SASEGT. The CDR3 is 15 residues long. The CDR3 loop is CASSELGQGVGEAFF. The CDR3 bases are TGTGCCAGCAGTGAATTGGGACAGGGAGTTGGTGAAGCTTTCTTT.

The sample holds many counts of this clonotype. The chain combines TRBV11-2 with TRBJ2-5, with a tentative D call TRBD1 (5 bases). CDR1 is SGHAT, CDR2 FQNNGV, per germline. This CDR3 region has 13 residues. Between the trimmed V and J ends, which lost 5 bases and 2 bases, there was a span of 9 bases. The CDR3 nucleotides read TGTGCCAGCAGCGCTGACAGTCAAGAGACCCAGTACTTC. This codes for CASSADSQETQYF. Full variable domain (missing parts from reference TRBV11-2 and TRBJ2-5): EAGVAQSPRYKIIEKRQSVAFWCNPISGHATLYWYQQILGQGPKLLIQFQNNGVVDDSQLPKDRFSAERLKGVDSTLKIQPAKLEDSAVYLCASSADSQETQYFGPGTRLLVL.

The V gene is TRBV3-1, the J gene TRBJ1-4; D perhaps matches TRBD1 (5 bases). CDR3 length: 15 amino acids. The germline V and J ends were trimmed by 1 base and 6 bases, with 12 bases remaining between them. Germline CDR1 is LGHDT and CDR2 is YNNKEL (reference sequence). CDR3 bases: TGTGCCAGCAGCCAAGGGGCGGGGGTTGATGAAAAACTGTTTTTT. Its protein product is CASSQGAGVDEKLFF.

In the case of this clonotype: A read error may be the cause here, since a much bigger clone is one base away. The V gene is TRBV11-2, the J gene TRBJ1-4, with D possibly being TRBD1 (5 bases). This CDR3 is built from 14 residues. Germline CDR1 SGHAT, CDR2 FQNNGV. CDR3 in amino acids: CASSFGGLREKLLF. The CDR3 DNA follows: TGTGCCAGCAGCTTTGGGGGGTTGCGTGAAAAACTGCTTTTT.

There are a few counts of this clonotype. The chain couples TRBV27 to TRBJ1-2; 8 bases are a match to TRBD1. CDR3 size: 12 residues. The germline CDR1 and CDR2 sequences are MNHEY and SMNVEV (reference sequence). V was clipped by 4 bases and J by 8 bases; unmatched bases: 3. CDR3 loop: CASSSRGQGYTF. The CDR3 bases are TGTGCCAGCAGTTCCAGGGGGCAGGGCTACACCTTC.

This clonotype was seen repeatedly, ten times or more. CDR3 sequence reads: CASSPGRGYTF. The CDR3 coding sequence is TGTGCCAGCAGCCCTGGTAGGGGCTACACCTTC. The chain is built from TRBV3-1 and TRBJ1-2; D is undetermined. Germline values: CDR1 LGHDT, CDR2 YNNKEL (reference sequence). The V end lost 4 bases, the J end lost 8 bases, and 8 bases lay between the germline ends. This CDR3 is built from 11 residues.

This chain links TRBV20-1 with TRBJ2-7; 14 bases align to TRBD2. Trimming took 7 bases from V and 3 from J; bases not matched to a gene: 17. CDR1 and CDR2 from the germline V gene are DFQATT and SNEGSKA (reference sequence). CDR3 length equals 18 residues. The CDR3 region is CSVQGPGTSGSLGYEQYF. The DNA for the CDR3 is TGCAGTGTCCAGGGCCCCGGGACTAGCGGGAGTCTAGGCTACGAGCAGTACTTC.

This clonotype has a count of ten or more. J is TRBJ2-5 and V is TRBV20-1; 7 bases are a match to TRBD1. This CDR3 is 12 amino acids long. V trimming: 4 bases; J trimming: 7 bases; junction bases outside the gene matches: 6. From germline, CDR1 is DFQATT and CDR2 SNEGSKA (reference sequence). Written as DNA, the CDR3 is TGCAGTGCTACCCGGACAGGAGGGACCCAGTACTTC. Encoded protein: CSATRTGGTQYF.

In this sample, this clonotype turned up many times. The chain links TRBV12-3 or TRBV12-4 to TRBJ2-7; tentatively, D is TRBD1 or TRBD2 (5 bases each). CDR3 length: 15 residues. The V end was cut by 6 bases, the J end by 2 bases, with 17 bases between. CDR3 loop: CASRRTGAPPYEQYF. The CDR3 coding sequence is TGTGCCAGCAGACGAACCGGGGCCCCCCCCTACGAGCAGTACTTC.

This clonotype was counted a few times. The rearrangement joins TRBV7-2 to TRBJ2-7; TRBD2 is a possible D gene (6 bases). This CDR3 region has 14 residues. Trimming took 1 base from V and 7 from J, leaving 14 bases between them. Per germline, CDR1 SGHTA and CDR2 FQGNSA. In DNA, the CDR3 is TGTGCCAGCAGCTTAGTGGCCCCGGCGGGAGAGCAGTACTTC. Its protein is CASSLVAPAGEQYF.

V is TRBV7-9 and J is TRBJ2-7; D gene ambiguous. The CDR3 runs 13 residues. The ends were cut back, 3 bases at V and 2 bases at J, with 8 bases in the middle. The germline V gene encodes CDR1 SEHNR and CDR2 FQNEAQ (reference sequence). The CDR3 DNA reads TGTGCCAGCAGCTTGAATAGTGCCTACGAGCAGTACTTC. Translating it yields CASSLNSAYEQYF.

In its sample, this clonotype was seen a few times. The chain is built from TRBV29-1 and TRBJ2-5; D is undetermined. The J call may be in error: the DNA end matches TRBJ2-1 better. This CDR3 has 14 amino acids. The germline V gene encodes CDR1 SQVTM and CDR2 ANQGSEA. The CDR3 reads CSTVRATLDNEQFF. The CDR3 DNA is TGCAGCACCGTGAGAGCCACCCTTGACAATGAGCAGTTCTTC.

Of note for this clonotype: One base away lies a much larger clone, so this may be a sequencing read error. The chain has TRBV6-5 and TRBJ2-5; 8 bases line up with TRBD1. Germline V gene sequence: CDR1 MNHEY, CDR2 SVGAGI. The CDR3 runs to 16 residues. In DNA form, the CDR3 reads TGTGCCAGCGGTTACCCAGACAGGGGCTCATCGGAGACCCAGTACTTC. Amino acid sequence: CASGYPDRGSSETQYF.

Ten or more counts support this clonotype. V usage is TRBV7-2 and J usage is TRBJ2-7; perhaps D is TRBD1 or TRBD2 (6 bases each). V was clipped by 1 base and J by 1 base, with 11 bases between them. The germline CDR1 and CDR2 sequences are SGHTA and FQGNSA. The CDR3 length is 15 residues. The CDR3 is CASSLGRGRSYEQYF. The CDR3, as DNA: TGTGCCAGCAGCTTAGGAAGGGGGAGGTCCTACGAGCAGTACTTC.

As to this clonotype: The junction departs from germline at one end; a sequencing error may be responsible. The V and J genes are TRBV7-3 and TRBJ1-5, with a possible D match to TRBD1 (6 bases). Germline V gene data show CDR1 as SGHTA and CDR2 as FQGTGA. The CDR3 consists of 16 residues. The CDR3 loop reads CTSSPAGEGPNQPQHF. CDR3 sequence (DNA): TGTACCAGCAGCCCAGCAGGGGAGGGTCCTAATCAGCCCCAGCATTTT.

This clonotype was picked up many times. The V call is TRBV28, the J call TRBJ1-2; D unclear. Germline CDR1 MDHEN, CDR2 SYDVKM. Deletions cut 5 bases from V and 4 bases from J, with 8 bases between. This CDR3 has 12 residues. CDR3 nucleotide sequence: TGTGCCAGCAGTCCCGACGTCTATGGCTACACCTTC. Protein: CASSPDVYGYTF.

Note on this clonotype: Since a much larger clone is just one base distant, this may be a read error. This sequence joins TRBV12-5 and TRBJ1-1, with 7 bases that match TRBD1. The CDR3 totals 13 residues. Germline CDR1 and CDR2: LGHNT and FRNRAP. The CDR3 region is CASGLDRGTEDFF. DNA for the CDR3: TGTGCTAGTGGTTTGGACAGGGGAACTGAAGATTTCTTT.

This clonotype has just a few counts. The J gene is TRBJ1-1, the V gene TRBV30; 10 nucleotides match TRBD1. CDR3 length: 13 residues. The germline gives CDR1 GTSNPN, CDR2 SVGIG (reference sequence). V dropped 5 bases and J dropped 3; count of bases not matched to a gene: 3. CDR3 sequence reads: CAWRQGAYTEAFF. DNA for the CDR3: TGTGCCTGGCGACAGGGGGCGTACACTGAAGCTTTCTTT.

This clonotype has at least ten counts. CDR3 sequence (DNA): TGTGCCAGCAGTTACCCCGCCGCGGTAGACGAGCAGTACTTC. Residues: CASSYPAAVDEQYF. The V and J genes are TRBV6-5 and TRBJ2-7; the D is unclear. The germline V and J ends were trimmed by 2 bases and 5 bases, with 13 bases remaining between them. Germline V gene data show CDR1 as MNHEY and CDR2 as SVGAGI. The CDR3 length is 14 residues.

This clonotype came up many times. This chain joins TRBV3-1 and TRBJ1-6, with 9 bases matching TRBD1. This CDR3 contains 15 residues. Germline V gene data show CDR1 as LGHDT and CDR2 as YNNKEL (reference sequence). Germline trimming cut 4 bases from V and 10 bases from J; bases unmatched to any gene: 8. CDR3 sequence: CASSPPGQGQSPLHF. In nucleotides, the CDR3 is TGTGCCAGCAGCCCACCGGGACAGGGACAATCACCCCTCCACTTT.

This clonotype was counted ten times or more. V usage is TRBV28 and J usage is TRBJ2-7; 7 bases line up with TRBD1. The germline CDR1 and CDR2 sequences are MDHEN and SYDVKM. V lost 6 bases to trimming and J lost 4 bases; unmatched junction nucleotides: 9. The CDR3 runs 14 residues. As DNA, the CDR3 is TGTGCCAGCAGAACACCCGGGACAGCGTACGAGCAGTACTTC. Its protein product is CASRTPGTAYEQYF.

This clonotype was recorded at least ten times. The chain has TRBV27 and TRBJ2-3; 9 nucleotides agree with TRBD2. CDR3 length: 15 amino acids. The V gene end was trimmed by 8 bases and the J gene end by 8 bases; junction bases not matched to a gene: 14. CDR1 is MNHEY, CDR2 SMNVEV, per germline (reference sequence). DNA of the CDR3: TGTGCCAGCTTTAGGGCGGGAGGGGGATTGGGTACGCAGTATTTT. Translation: CASFRAGGGLGTQYF.

The chain joins TRBV6-5 to TRBJ2-5, with 10 bases lining up with TRBD1. The junction had 2 bases not matched to a gene; V was cut back by 0 bases and J by 4 bases. CDR1 is MNHEY, CDR2 SVGAGI, per germline. This CDR3 spans 15 amino acids. The CDR3 nucleotides are TGTGCCAGCAGTTACTCGACAGGGGGCGGAGAGACCCAGTACTTC. It specifies CASSYSTGGGETQYF.

A few counts support this clonotype. The chain couples TRBV14 to TRBJ2-2; D unclear. V dropped 1 base and J dropped 6 bases, with 9 bases sitting between them. Per the germline V gene, CDR1 is SGHDN and CDR2 is FVKESK. The CDR3 loop spans 14 amino acids. CDR3 region: CASSQGLLPGELFF. CDR3 nucleotides: TGTGCCAGCAGCCAAGGCCTACTCCCCGGGGAGCTGTTTTTT.